What follows are 29 T cell receptor beta chains derived from one specimen sequenced in a study of T cells after yellow fever vaccination. TCRdb processed the 5' RACE reads anew with MiXCR; each CDR3 protein has one entry. This table holds 100,000 to 150,000 distinct CDR3 sequences, 8.9% found once. Here the sequenced sample was CD8+ T cells sorted from PBMCs, taken on the day of the yellow fever booster vaccination. The receptors were gathered from a man younger than 30 who received the YFV17D yellow fever vaccine.

The chain uses TRBV6-2 or TRBV6-3 and TRBJ2-7; D possibly corresponds to TRBD1 (6 bases). Between the trimmed V and J ends, which lost 6 bases and 0 bases, there was a span of 12 bases. Germline V gives CDR1 MNHEY, CDR2 SVGEGT. This CDR3 spans 14 amino acids. DNA of the CDR3: TGTGCCAGCAGACCGGACAGCAGCTCCTACGAGCAGTACTTC. Protein product: CASRPDSSSYEQYF.

The V gene is TRBV27, the J gene TRBJ2-3; possibly TRBD2 for D (6 bases). Germline CDR1 reads MNHEY; CDR2 reads SMNVEV (reference sequence). This CDR3 has 16 residues. V was cut by 6 bases and J by 2 bases, with 18 bases left in between. DNA of the CDR3: TGTGCCAGCAGCCCACTAGCCGCCGTCGCCACAGATACGCAGTATTTT. Translated, it gives CASSPLAAVATDTQYF.

This clonotype occurred many times. The chain is built from TRBV6-1 and TRBJ2-1; TRBD2 matches 12 bases. Germline CDR1 reads MNHNS; CDR2 reads SASEGT. V shed 3 bases and J 3 bases; nucleotides not matched to a gene: 0. The CDR3 totals 15 residues. The CDR3 DNA follows: TGTGCCAGCAGTGAGACTAGCGGGGGCTACAATGAGCAGTTCTTC. This encodes CASSETSGGYNEQFF.

This chain uses TRBV12-3 or TRBV12-4 with TRBJ2-3, with 12 bases identical to TRBD2. V trimming: 7 bases; J trimming: 3 bases; junction bases outside the gene matches: 5. The CDR3 is 15 amino acids. The CDR3 here is CASILAGGPTDTQYF. CDR3 DNA: TGTGCCAGCATCCTAGCGGGGGGGCCTACAGATACGCAGTATTTT.

This chain joins TRBV2 and TRBJ2-2; 8 positions match TRBD1. Germline V gene lookup returns CDR1 SNHLY and CDR2 FYNNEI. This CDR3 comprises 16 residues. Losses at the gene ends were 1 base for V and 4 bases for J; bases not matched to a gene: 5. Here the CDR3 DNA reads TGTGCCAGCAGTGAAGGCAGGGGGCAAGTCACCGGGGAGCTGTTTTTT. Protein: CASSEGRGQVTGELFF.

This clonotype has just a few counts. The V call is TRBV6-5, the J call TRBJ2-1, with D possibly matching TRBD1 (7 bases). The CDR3 extends over 14 amino acids. Germline CDR1 and CDR2: MNHEY and SVGAGI. V was clipped by 4 bases and J by 5 bases, with 12 bases between them. CDR3 DNA sequence: TGTGCCAGCAGTTGGAGCAGGGGGGACAATGAGCAGTTCTTC. This translates into CASSWSRGDNEQFF.

The rearrangement links TRBV21-1 to TRBJ2-5; the table's TRBD1 call for D was not verified on the DNA. TRBV21-1 is flagged as a pseudogene. The CDR3 consists of 16 residues. The CDR3 loop is CASSSPLDTVGETQYF. CDR3 sequence (DNA): TGTGCCAGCAGCTCCCCCTTGGACACGGTGGGGGAGACCCAGTACTTC.

The chain joins TRBV3-1 to TRBJ2-7, with D uncertain. The CDR3 has 15 residues. CDR1 is LGHDT, CDR2 YNNKEL, per germline (reference sequence). V lost 0 bases and J 2 bases, leaving 11 bases between the germline ends. The CDR3 sequence: CASSQEFASPYEQYV. The CDR3 nucleotides are TGTGCCAGCAGCCAAGAATTTGCAAGCCCCTACGAGCAGTACGTC.

This clonotype was detected ten times or more. This chain joins TRBV7-9 and TRBJ2-7; D ambiguous. The V end lost 7 bases, the J end lost 3 bases, and 10 bases lay between the germline ends. The CDR3 length is 12 residues. CDR1 and CDR2 from the germline V gene are SEHNR and FQNEAQ (reference sequence). The CDR3 sequence: CASTTLDYEQYF. The CDR3 DNA reads as TGTGCCAGCACCACCCTGGACTACGAGCAGTACTTC.

The genes are TRBV11-2 and TRBJ2-4; D is unresolved. Per the germline V gene, CDR1 is SGHAT and CDR2 is FQNNGV. The length of the CDR3 is 17 residues. The V end was cut by 2 bases, the J end by 0 bases, with 14 bases between. The CDR3 region has the DNA TGTGCCAGCAGCTTATATCACACTATGATAGCCAAAAACATTCAGTACTTC. Protein: CASSLYHTMIAKNIQYF.

The table lists this clonotype with many counts. The rearrangement uses TRBV4-3 and TRBJ2-2; unclear D gene. Germline-derived CDR1 and CDR2 are LGHNA and YSLEER. Trimming left V 0 bases short and J 1 base short, with 3 bases between. The CDR3 consists of 14 residues. The CDR3 coding sequence is TGCGCCAGCAGCCAAGAACAGAACACCGGGGAGCTGTTTTTT. Translated: CASSQEQNTGELFF.

The chain links TRBV6-4 to TRBJ2-7; no definite D call. The CDR3 has 15 amino acids. Germline V gene sequence: CDR1 MRHNA, CDR2 SNTAGT. V gave up 3 bases and J gave up 2 bases, with 14 bases separating them. CDR3: CASSDHSAGAYEQYV. The CDR3 DNA reads as TGTGCCAGCAGTGATCATTCCGCAGGAGCCTACGAGCAGTACGTC.

This clonotype was observed a few times. V gene TRBV12-3 or TRBV12-4 combines with J gene TRBJ2-3; possible D gene TRBD1, 6 bases. V was cut by 6 bases and J by 4 bases, with 11 bases left in between. The CDR3 runs to 13 residues. The CDR3, as DNA: TGTGCCAGCAGCCCGGACAGTCCAGATACGCAGTATTTT. Translation: CASSPDSPDTQYF.

This rearrangement joins TRBV2 to TRBJ2-3; no firm D call. Trimming shortened V by 7 bases and J by 2 bases, and 10 bases separated the two germline ends. The CDR3 is 13 amino acids. CDR1 and CDR2 (germline): SNHLY, FYNNEI. CDR3 residues: CASKSPYTDTQYF. The CDR3 DNA follows: TGTGCCAGCAAAAGCCCGTACACAGATACGCAGTATTTT.

This clonotype was found many times. The rearrangement uses TRBV4-1 and TRBJ2-7; 8 positions agree with TRBD1. Germline V gene lookup returns CDR1 MGHRA and CDR2 YSYEKL. V was clipped by 4 bases and J by 4 bases; unmatched bases: 6. The CDR3 extends over 14 amino acids. The CDR3: CASSLDRGQYEQYF. CDR3 sequence (DNA): TGCGCCAGCAGCCTCGACAGGGGTCAATACGAGCAGTACTTC.

This clonotype was counted many times. V is TRBV5-5 and J is TRBJ1-1; D not resolved. V was cut by 1 base and J by 3 bases, with 7 bases left in between. CDR1 is SGHKS, CDR2 YYEKEE, per germline (reference sequence). The CDR3 totals 13 residues. The CDR3 region is CASSLWGDTEAFF. For the CDR3, the DNA is TGTGCCAGCAGCTTGTGGGGAGACACTGAAGCTTTCTTT.

This rearrangement joins TRBV4-1 to TRBJ1-1, with D unresolved. Looked up from germline, CDR1 is MGHRA and CDR2 is YSYEKL. This CDR3 region has 14 residues. V shed 1 base and J shed 1 base, with 7 bases lying between them. CDR3 nucleotides: TGCGCCAGCAGCCAAGTGGTAACGAACACTGAAGCTTTCTTT. This encodes CASSQVVTNTEAFF.

The CDR3 region is CASSQDIRVVGTGELFF. In DNA form, the CDR3 reads TGTGCCAGCAGCCAAGATATTCGGGTTGTAGGGACCGGGGAGCTGTTTTTT. The chain links TRBV4-2 to TRBJ2-2; D uncertain. The CDR3 has 17 residues. V was shortened by 0 bases and J by 5 bases, with 16 bases between the two germline ends. Per the germline V gene, CDR1 is LGHNA and CDR2 is YNFKEQ.

This clonotype was counted only a few times. CDR3 sequence (DNA): TGTGCCACCAGTGCGCGGGGTTATAGCAATCAGCCCCAGCATTTT. Translating it yields CATSARGYSNQPQHF. The V call is TRBV24-1, the J call TRBJ1-5, with D unclear. The V gene lost 5 bases and the J gene lost 0 bases, with 10 bases spanning the gap. CDR3 size: 15 residues. Looked up from germline, CDR1 is KGHDR and CDR2 is SFDVKD.

This clonotype was counted a few times. The V and J genes are TRBV7-9 and TRBJ1-5; tentatively, D is TRBD1 (5 bases). Trimming cost V 0 bases and J 3 bases, with 15 bases left between them. The CDR3 runs to 17 residues. Germline lookup yields CDR1 SEHNR and CDR2 FQNEAQ (reference sequence). The CDR3 loop reads CASSLARTIGANQPQHF. CDR3 coding DNA: TGTGCCAGCAGCTTAGCGCGTACGATCGGGGCCAATCAGCCCCAGCATTTT.

There are many counts of this clonotype. The CDR3 DNA sequence: TGTGCCAGCAGTTTAGATCCTTTGTCTAGCAATCAGCCCCAGCATTTT. It translates to CASSLDPLSSNQPQHF. The chain employs TRBV12-3 or TRBV12-4 and TRBJ1-5, with D hard to call. This CDR3 contains 16 residues. Trimming cost V 1 base and J 0 bases, with 10 bases left between them.

This clonotype showed up many times. The chain joins TRBV7-7 to TRBJ2-7; 9 nucleotides agree with TRBD1. The trim removed 5 bases at V and 3 bases at J, leaving 5 bases unmatched. CDR1 is SSHAT and CDR2 is FNYEAQ in the germline V gene (reference sequence). This CDR3 spans 14 amino acids. CDR3 sequence reads: CASSPGTGIYEQYF. For the CDR3, the DNA is TGTGCCAGCAGCCCCGGGACAGGGATCTACGAGCAGTACTTC.

The chain is built from TRBV6-5 and TRBJ2-2; 10 positions agree with TRBD1. Germline V lookup: CDR1 MNHEY, CDR2 SVGAGI. The CDR3 is 16 residues long. V lost 5 bases, J lost 7 bases, and 10 bases stayed unmatched. CDR3 coding DNA: TGTGCCAGCAGTGCCGTCGGGACAGGGGCGGGCGGGGAGCTGTTTTTT. This translates into CASSAVGTGAGGELFF.

This clonotype was picked up a small number of times. V is TRBV12-3 or TRBV12-4 and J is TRBJ1-5; weak D call: TRBD1 (5 bases). The CDR3 has 16 amino acids. With 1 base removed from V and 2 bases from J, the gap between germline ends came to 12 bases. CDR3 DNA: TGTGCCAGCAGTTTAGGCTCCGTGGGGGGCAATCAGCCCCAGCATTTT. Encoded protein: CASSLGSVGGNQPQHF.

This clonotype was detected only a few times. The rearrangement links TRBV11-2 to TRBJ1-2; 10 positions agree with TRBD1. The V gene's germline CDR1 is SGHAT and CDR2 FQNNGV. The CDR3 runs 18 residues. Losses at the gene ends were 1 base for V and 7 bases for J; bases not matched to a gene: 15. The CDR3 DNA sequence: TGTGCCAGCAGCTTAGGGCGAACCGGGACAGGGGCAAATGCTGGCTACACCTTC. Translated: CASSLGRTGTGANAGYTF.

The CDR3 DNA sequence: TGCGCCAGCAGCTTTGGTCAGGGGGCTTCCTATGGCTACACCTTC. This sequence encodes CASSFGQGASYGYTF. The V and J genes are TRBV5-1 and TRBJ1-2, with 8 bases identical to TRBD1. CDR3 size: 15 residues. Germline V CDR1 and CDR2: SGHRS, YFSETQ. The trim removed 2 bases at V and 4 bases at J, leaving 7 bases unmatched.

The chain joins TRBV7-6 to TRBJ2-5, with D uncertain. V dropped 2 bases and J dropped 1 base, with 11 bases sitting between them. This CDR3 has 15 amino acids. Germline CDR1 and CDR2: SGHVS and FNYEAQ. CDR3 in amino acids: CASSLYQAPQETQYF. The CDR3 coding sequence is TGTGCCAGCAGCTTATACCAAGCCCCCCAAGAGACCCAGTACTTC. Using reference TRBV7-6 and TRBJ2-5 for the parts outside the CDR3, the full variable domain is GAGVSQSPRYKVTKRGQDVALRCDPISGHVSLYWYRQALGQGPEFLTYFNYEAQQDKSGLPNDRFSAERPEGSISTLTIQRTEQRDSAMYRCASSLYQAPQETQYFGPGTRLLVL.

This chain links TRBV6-2 or TRBV6-3 with TRBJ1-1; weak D call: TRBD1 (5 bases). The CDR3 covers 13 residues. The germline CDR1 and CDR2 sequences are MNHEY and SVGEGT. Deletions cut 5 bases from V and 5 bases from J, with 12 bases between. CDR3 sequence reads: CASSLWGGTEAFF. CDR3 DNA: TGTGCCAGCAGTCTCTGGGGGGGGACTGAAGCTTTCTTT.

In its sample, this clonotype was seen a few times. The CDR3 DNA reads as TGCGCCAGCAGCCACCGAGGGTCGCGGTTTGAGTCACCCCTCCACTTT. Encoded protein: CASSHRGSRFESPLHF. The chain employs TRBV4-3 and TRBJ1-6, with D unclear. The CDR3 covers 16 residues. Germline values: CDR1 LGHNA, CDR2 YSLEER. V was trimmed by 3 bases and J by 10 bases, leaving 19 bases between them.